A selection of T cell receptor beta chains follows, all from one sample in a study of cytomegalovirus exposure and HLA in healthy donors. The protocol was immunoSEQ multiplex PCR, while the TCRdb copy is restricted to in-frame clones and leaves out a portion. The sample shows more than 150,000 clones, around 80% of them seen only once. Input material: PBMCs. These receptors originate from a man aged 35 to 55 in good health and CMV-seronegative. The CDR3 runs from the conserved cysteine through the conserved F or W. Each record gives: V gene, J gene, clone size, D gene, CDR3 DNA, CDR3 protein. D genes are given only for firm matches. For some rows the clone size is stated as once, few or many, or as a class when expanded; others skip it.

>TRBV7-9|TRBJ2-7|once|.
TGTGCCAGCAGCCCTGTCGGAGCCCCCTACGAGCAGTACTTC
CASSPVGAPYEQYF
>TRBV5-1|TRBJ1-2|.|.
TGCGCCAGCAGCCTTGGGACAAGTGAAGGCTACACCTTC
CASSLGTSEGYTF
>TRBV6-6|TRBJ2-7|.|TRBD1
TGTGCCAGCAGACAGGGGGTGTCCTACGAGCAGTACTTC
CASRQGVSYEQYF
>TRBV5-6|TRBJ2-7|.|.
TGTGCCAGCAGCTCTAGGTCCTACGAGCAGTACTTC
CASSSRSYEQYF
>TRBV10-3|TRBJ2-2|.|TRBD2
TGTGCCATCAAGAGCGGGGGGGGTTCCGGGGAGCTGTTTTTT
CAIKSGGGSGELFF
>TRBV10-3|TRBJ2-1|.|.
TGTGCCATCAGTGAAAGAGGGGCGGGATCCATAGTCGCCAGGGAGTACAATGAGCAGTTCTTC
CAISERGAGSIVAREYNEQFF
>TRBV28|TRBJ1-4|.|.
TGTGCCAGCAGCACAGGGCATGAAAAACTGTTTTTT
CASSTGHEKLFF
>TRBV19|TRBJ1-1|.|.
TGTGCCAGTAGTATAGTTCCAGGGAACACTGAAGCTTTCTTT
CASSIVPGNTEAFF
>TRBV7-8|TRBJ2-7|.|TRBD1
TGTGCCAGCAGCTTAGTATATGGGACAGGGGGCGAGCAGTACTTC
CASSLVYGTGGEQYF
>TRBV6-5|TRBJ2-3|once|TRBD2
TGTGCCAGCAGTTACGGGACTAGCAAAACAGATACGCAGTATTTT
CASSYGTSKTDTQYF
>TRBV5-6|TRBJ2-3|.|TRBD2
TGTGCCAGCAGCACCACTAGCGGGGGGGCCCCCGATACGCAGTATTTT
CASSTTSGGAPDTQYF
>TRBV7-2|TRBJ1-6|.|.
TGTGCCAGCAGCTTACGGGGATCCTATAATTCACCCCTCCACTTT
CASSLRGSYNSPLHF
>TRBV5-1|TRBJ2-1|.|TRBD2
TGCGCCAGCAGCTTGATAGCCCAGCGGGGGAACAATGAGCAGTTCTTC
CASSLIAQRGNNEQFF
>TRBV28|TRBJ1-2|.|TRBD1
TGTGCCAGCAGTCGCGAGCGGGACAGGGGGCGAGGCTACACCTTC
CASSRERDRGRGYTF
>TRBV28|TRBJ2-7|.|.
TGTGCCAGCACCCCCTTGAGGGGAGGAGCCGAGCAGTACTTC
CASTPLRGGAEQYF
>TRBV6-5|TRBJ1-2|.|TRBD1
TGTGCCAGCAGTCGCGGACAGGGGGGGTATGGCTACACCTTC
CASSRGQGGYGYTF
>TRBV9|TRBJ2-1|.|.
TGTGCCAGCAGCTTTCAAGGGGGAGAGCTGAATGAGCAGTTCTTC
CASSFQGGELNEQFF
>TRBV28|TRBJ1-1|.|TRBD1
TGTGCCAGCACCCAGAGACAGGGAGGAACTGAAGCTTTCTTT
CASTQRQGGTEAFF
>TRBV2|TRBJ2-5|.|.
TGTGCCAGCAATTTGGCAACAAACCAAGAGACCCAGTACTTC
CASNLATNQETQYF
>TRBV11-3|TRBJ2-1|.|.
TGTGCCAGCAGCCCCAACAGGGTGAATGAGCAGTTCTTC
CASSPNRVNEQFF
>TRBV4-3|TRBJ2-2|few|.
TGCGCCAGCAGCCGGTACAGGGATAACACCGGGGAGCTGTTTTTT
CASSRYRDNTGELFF
>TRBV6-6|TRBJ2-5|few|.
TGTGCCAGCAGTCTTTTTGCGGCACGAGAAGAGACCCAGTACTTC
CASSLFAAREETQYF
>TRBV28|TRBJ1-2|.|.
TGTGCCAGCAGTCCCAGTGGACAGAGATCTTATGGCTACACCTTC
CASSPSGQRSYGYTF
>TRBV21-1|TRBJ1-3|.|.
TGTGCCAGCAGCAAATTACGCGAGGGAAACACCATATATTTT
CASSKLREGNTIYF
>TRBV25-1|TRBJ2-5|.|TRBD2
TGTGCCAGCAGCCTTTCACTAGCGGTAGAGACCCAGTACTTC
CASSLSLAVETQYF
>TRBV14|TRBJ2-2|.|.
TGTGCCAGCAGCCAACCCCGCGGGCTCGCGAACACCGGGGAGCTGTTTTTT
CASSQPRGLANTGELFF
>TRBV11-2|TRBJ1-2|.|.
TGTGCCAGCAGCCCCCAGGACAGTTCTTATGGCTACACCTTC
CASSPQDSSYGYTF
>TRBV10-2|TRBJ2-7|.|TRBD1
TGCGCCAGCACCGAGGACAGGGGTTACGAGCAGTACTTC
CASTEDRGYEQYF
>TRBV2|TRBJ1-5|.|.
TGTGCCAGCAGTGATCCACAGGGTTACAATCAGCCCCAGCATTTT
CASSDPQGYNQPQHF
>TRBV4-1|TRBJ1-4|.|.
TGCGCCAGCAGCCAAGATTCCACAGCTGGTAATGAAAAACTGTTTTTT
CASSQDSTAGNEKLFF
>TRBV4-1|TRBJ1-4|.|.
TGCGCCAGCCGGCACCCGGGGGGCGGGGGAACTAATGAAAAACTGTTTTTT
CASRHPGGGGTNEKLFF
>TRBV5-6|TRBJ2-4|.|.
TGTGCCAGCACCATCGACAGGTTAAAGGGTAGTCAGTACTTC
CASTIDRLKGSQYF
>TRBV6-6|TRBJ1-1|.|TRBD1
TGTGCCATTGGGTGGGACAGGGGTGGTGGTTACACTGAAGCTTTCTTT
CAIGWDRGGGYTEAFF
>TRBV6-1|TRBJ1-1|.|.
TGTGCCAGCAGCCGTAACAGGGCTACTGAAGCTTTCTTT
CASSRNRATEAFF
>TRBV23-1|TRBJ2-7|few|.
TGCGCCAGCAGCGTCTACGAGCAGTACTTC
CASSVYEQYF
>TRBV30|TRBJ2-5|.|.
TGTGCCGGAGGGGTCAGGGCTCAAGAGACCCAGTACTTC
CAGGVRAQETQYF
>TRBV5-6|TRBJ1-5|few|.
TGTGCCAGCAGCTTGGGGGTAGGGGATCAGCCCCAGCATTTT
CASSLGVGDQPQHF
>TRBV7-3|TRBJ1-1|few|.
TGTGCCAGCAGCTTCCGTACGGGGGCTGAAGCTTTCTTT
CASSFRTGAEAFF
>TRBV2|TRBJ2-7|.|TRBD1
TGTGCCAGCAGTGCAGAAAGACAGGGATACTACGAGCAGTACTTC
CASSAERQGYYEQYF
>TRBV4-3|TRBJ2-1|once|.
TGCGCCAGCAGCCATGACGCGTCGGGAAGCGACATGCGGAGGAATGAGCAGTTCTTC
CASSHDASGSDMRRNEQFF
>TRBV28|TRBJ1-2|.|.
TGTGCCAGCAGTTTGACAGCTGACTATGGCTACACCTTC
CASSLTADYGYTF
>TRBV5-1|TRBJ2-5|.|TRBD2
TGCGCCAGCAGCTTGGTGACTAGCGGGGTAGAGACCCAGTACTTC
CASSLVTSGVETQYF
>TRBV11-3|TRBJ2-5|.|TRBD2
TGTGCCAGCAGCTTGGCGGGGGGCGGTGAGACCCAGTACTTC
CASSLAGGGETQYF
>TRBV7-3|TRBJ2-3|.|TRBD2
TGTGCCAGCAGCCGGGGACTAGCGGGGCCTTTTGATACGCAGTATTTT
CASSRGLAGPFDTQYF
>TRBV4-3|TRBJ1-3|few|.
TGCGCCAGCAGCCAAGGTACAGGGAGCACTACTGGAAACACCATATATTTT
CASSQGTGSTTGNTIYF
>TRBV5-6|TRBJ1-6|.|.
TGTGCCAGCAGCTTGGAACAGAATAATTCACCCCTCCACTTT
CASSLEQNNSPLHF
>TRBV6-1|TRBJ2-7|.|.
TGTGCCAGCAGGGGGCCTGCCAGTGGGGAGCAGTACTTC
CASRGPASGEQYF
>TRBV6-6|TRBJ2-5|few|.
TGTGCCAGCTTGGGGGCCGGAGAGACCCAGTACTTC
CASLGAGETQYF
>TRBV7-2|TRBJ2-7|.|.
TGTGCCAGCAGCTTAGCGGGAAGAGGGTTCGACGAGCAGTACTTC
CASSLAGRGFDEQYF
>TRBV18|TRBJ1-5|once|.
TGTGCCAGCTCACCAACGGTTCAGGCTAGCAATCAGCCCCAGCATTTT
CASSPTVQASNQPQHF
>TRBV5-1|TRBJ1-1|.|.
TGCGCCAGCACCCTGCAGGGCGGGGCGTCCACTGAAGCTTTCTTT
CASTLQGGASTEAFF
>TRBV28|TRBJ2-7|.|.
TGTGCCAGCAGTCTTAGCCTCTACGAGCAGTACTTC
CASSLSLYEQYF
>TRBV6-5|TRBJ1-3|.|.
TGTGCCAGCAGTTACCAGGGGCCCGGAAACACCATATATTTT
CASSYQGPGNTIYF
>TRBV7-2|TRBJ2-7|.|TRBD1
TGTGCCAGCAGCCGAGGGACAGGGCGTCAGGAGCAGTACTTC
CASSRGTGRQEQYF